This TCR beta chain was observed in a study of CD8 T cells in ankylosing spondylitis. Study-wide results and limits: Ankylosing spondylitis blood seemed to carry a telltale TCR beta motif made of under ten highly homologous variants. In synovial fluid and blood from reactive arthritis, some motif variants were previously reported.

CDR1 is SGDLS and CDR2 is YYNGEE in the germline V gene. This CDR3 is 13 amino acids long. The V end lost 2 bases, the J end lost 0 bases, and 5 bases lay between the germline ends. TCRdb reanalysed the 5' RACE reads using MiXCR and keeps one entry per CDR3 protein. The sample carries about 130,000 distinct CDR3 sequences, about a sixth recorded once. Comments on this clonotype: Its antigen is as yet unknown.

V is TRBV9 and J is TRBJ1-1; D gene ambiguous. Material for sequencing was blood, either unsorted or a sorted T cell fraction (not recorded which). This receptor was obtained from a male donor with ankylosing spondylitis. CDR3: CASSVNMNTEAFF. In nucleotides, the CDR3 is TGTGCCAGCAGCGTCAATATGAACACTGAAGCTTTCTTT.